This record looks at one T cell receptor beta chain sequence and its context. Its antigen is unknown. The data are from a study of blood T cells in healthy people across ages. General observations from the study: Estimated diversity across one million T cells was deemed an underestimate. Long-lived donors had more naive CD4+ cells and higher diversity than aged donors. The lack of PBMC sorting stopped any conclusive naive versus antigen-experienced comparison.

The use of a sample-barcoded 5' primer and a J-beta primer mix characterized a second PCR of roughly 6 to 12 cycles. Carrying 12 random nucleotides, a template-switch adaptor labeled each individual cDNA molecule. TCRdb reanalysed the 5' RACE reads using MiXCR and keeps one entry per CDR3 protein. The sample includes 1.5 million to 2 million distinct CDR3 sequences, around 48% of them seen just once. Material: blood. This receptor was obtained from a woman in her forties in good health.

The CDR3 spells CASSGASEQYF. The DNA for the CDR3 is TGTGCCAGCAGTGGCGCCAGCGAGCAGTACTTC. The chain links TRBV6-2 or TRBV6-3 to TRBJ2-7; D gene unclear. The CDR3 runs to 11 residues. Trimming stripped 5 bases from V and 6 bases from J, with 8 bases between. Germline V gives CDR1 MNHEY, CDR2 SVGEGT.